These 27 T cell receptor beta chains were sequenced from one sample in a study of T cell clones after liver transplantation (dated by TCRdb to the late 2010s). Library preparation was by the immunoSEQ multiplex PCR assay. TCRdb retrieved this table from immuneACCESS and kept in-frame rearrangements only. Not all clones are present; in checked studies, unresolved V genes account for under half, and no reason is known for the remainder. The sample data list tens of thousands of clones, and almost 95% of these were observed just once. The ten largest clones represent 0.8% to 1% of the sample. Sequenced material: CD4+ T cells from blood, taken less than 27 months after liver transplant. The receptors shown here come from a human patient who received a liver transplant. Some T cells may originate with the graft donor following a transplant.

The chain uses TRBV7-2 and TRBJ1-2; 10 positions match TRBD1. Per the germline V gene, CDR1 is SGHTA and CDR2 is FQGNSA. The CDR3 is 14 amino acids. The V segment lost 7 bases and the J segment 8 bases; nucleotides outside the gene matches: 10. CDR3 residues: CASIHRTGGYGYTF. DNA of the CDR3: TGTGCCAGCATCCATCGGACAGGGGGTTACGGCTACACCTTC.

The CDR3 bases are TGTGCCAGCAGCAGAGGCGTATACCAAGAGACCCAGTACTTC. It encodes CASSRGVYQETQYF. The chain joins TRBV7-2 to TRBJ2-5, with D uncertain. Trimming pared 5 bases from V and 0 bases from J, leaving 10 bases between. The V gene's germline CDR1 is SGHTA and CDR2 FQGNSA. CDR3 length equals 14 residues.

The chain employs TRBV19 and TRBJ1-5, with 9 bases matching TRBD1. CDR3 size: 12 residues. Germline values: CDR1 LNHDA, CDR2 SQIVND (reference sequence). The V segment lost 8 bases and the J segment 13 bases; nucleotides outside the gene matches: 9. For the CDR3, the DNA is TGTGCCAGTGTACAGGGGGCGGGGGAGCAGCATTTT. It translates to CASVQGAGEQHF. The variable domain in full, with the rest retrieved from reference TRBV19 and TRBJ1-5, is DGGITQSPKYLFRKEGQNVTLSCEQNLNHDAMYWYRQDPGQGLRLIYYSQIVNDFQKGDIAEGYSVSREKKESFPLTVTSAQKNPTAFYLCASVQGAGEQHFGDGTRLSIL.

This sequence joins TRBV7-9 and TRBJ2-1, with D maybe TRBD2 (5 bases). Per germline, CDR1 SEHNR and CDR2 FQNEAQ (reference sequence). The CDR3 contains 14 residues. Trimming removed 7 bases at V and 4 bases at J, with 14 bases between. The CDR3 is CASTLIALYNEQFF. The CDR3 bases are TGTGCCAGCACGTTAATAGCGCTTTACAATGAGCAGTTCTTC.

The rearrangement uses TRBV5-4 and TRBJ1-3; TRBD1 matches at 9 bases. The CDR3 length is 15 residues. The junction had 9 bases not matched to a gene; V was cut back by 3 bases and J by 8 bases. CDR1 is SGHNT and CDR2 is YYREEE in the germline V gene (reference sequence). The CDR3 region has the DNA TGTGCCAGCAGCTCTGTCCCGGGACAGGGCGACACCATATATTTT. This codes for CASSSVPGQGDTIYF. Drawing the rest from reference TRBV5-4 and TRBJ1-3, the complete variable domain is ETGVTQSPTHLIKTRGQQVTLRCSSQSGHNTVSWYQQALGQGPQFIFQYYREEENGRGNFPPRFSGLQFPNYSSELNVNALELDDSALYLCASSSVPGQGDTIYFGEGSWLTVV.

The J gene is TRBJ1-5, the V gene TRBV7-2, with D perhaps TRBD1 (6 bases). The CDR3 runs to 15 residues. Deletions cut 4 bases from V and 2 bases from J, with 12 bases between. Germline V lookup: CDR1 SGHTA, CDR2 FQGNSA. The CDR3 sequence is CASSSLGGGNQPQHF. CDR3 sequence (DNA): TGTGCCAGCAGCTCGCTAGGGGGGGGCAATCAGCCCCAGCATTTT.

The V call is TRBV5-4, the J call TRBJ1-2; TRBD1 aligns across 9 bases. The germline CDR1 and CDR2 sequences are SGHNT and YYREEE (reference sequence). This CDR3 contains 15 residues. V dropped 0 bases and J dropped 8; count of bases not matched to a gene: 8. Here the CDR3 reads CASSLARGQGRGYTF. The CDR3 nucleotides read TGTGCCAGCAGCTTGGCCCGAGGACAGGGGCGAGGCTACACCTTC.

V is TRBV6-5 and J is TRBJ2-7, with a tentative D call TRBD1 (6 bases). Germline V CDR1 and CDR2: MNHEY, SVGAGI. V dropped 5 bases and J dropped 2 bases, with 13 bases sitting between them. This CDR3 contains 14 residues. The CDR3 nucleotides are TGTGCCAGCAGTATCAGGGGTTTACCCTACGAGCAGTACTTC. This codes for CASSIRGLPYEQYF.

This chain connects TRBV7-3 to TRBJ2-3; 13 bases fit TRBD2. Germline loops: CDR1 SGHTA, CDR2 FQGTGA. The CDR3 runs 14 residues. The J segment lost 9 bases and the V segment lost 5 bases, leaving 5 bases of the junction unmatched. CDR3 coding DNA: TGTGCCAGCAGCCCCGGGACTAGCGGGATCACGCAGTATTTT. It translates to CASSPGTSGITQYF.

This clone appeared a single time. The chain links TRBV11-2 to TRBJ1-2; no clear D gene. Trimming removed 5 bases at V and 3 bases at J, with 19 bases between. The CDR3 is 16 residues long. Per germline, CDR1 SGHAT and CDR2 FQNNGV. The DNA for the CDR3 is TGTGCCAGCAGCGGGAGTTGGATGGGAGGCGACTATGGCTACACCTTC. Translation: CASSGSWMGGDYGYTF.

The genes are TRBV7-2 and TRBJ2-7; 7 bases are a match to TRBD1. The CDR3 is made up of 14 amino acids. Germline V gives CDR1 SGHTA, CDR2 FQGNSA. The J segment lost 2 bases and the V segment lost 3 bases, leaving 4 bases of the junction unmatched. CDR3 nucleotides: TGTGCCAGCAGCTTGACAGGGTATACCTACGAGCAGTACTTC. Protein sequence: CASSLTGYTYEQYF.

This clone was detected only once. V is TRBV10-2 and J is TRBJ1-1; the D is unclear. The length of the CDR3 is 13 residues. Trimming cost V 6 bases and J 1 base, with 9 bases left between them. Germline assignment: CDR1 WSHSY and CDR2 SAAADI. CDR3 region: CASRGGQNTEAFF. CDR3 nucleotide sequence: TGCGCCAGCAGGGGTGGGCAGAACACTGAAGCTTTCTTT.

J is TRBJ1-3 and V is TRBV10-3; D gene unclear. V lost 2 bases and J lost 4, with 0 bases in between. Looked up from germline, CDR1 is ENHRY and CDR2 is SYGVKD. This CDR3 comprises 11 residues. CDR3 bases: TGTGCCATCAGTGAGGGAAACACCATATATTTT. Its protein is CAISEGNTIYF.

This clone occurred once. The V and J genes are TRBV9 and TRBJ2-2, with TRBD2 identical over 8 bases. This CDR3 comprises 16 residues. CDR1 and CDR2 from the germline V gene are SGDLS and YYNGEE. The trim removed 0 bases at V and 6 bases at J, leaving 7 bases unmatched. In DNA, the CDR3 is TGTGCCAGCAGCGTAGTTGCGGGGGGCCCCCCCGGGGAGCTGTTTTTT. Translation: CASSVVAGGPPGELFF.

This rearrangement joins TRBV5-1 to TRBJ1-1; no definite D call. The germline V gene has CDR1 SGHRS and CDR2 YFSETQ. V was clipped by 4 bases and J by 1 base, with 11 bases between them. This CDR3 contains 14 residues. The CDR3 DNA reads TGCGCCAGCAGCATAAGAGTTGGGAACACTGAAGCTTTCTTT. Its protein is CASSIRVGNTEAFF. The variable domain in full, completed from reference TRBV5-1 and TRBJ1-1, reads KAGVTQTPRYLIKTRGQQVTLSCSPISGHRSVSWYQQTPGQGLQFLFEYFSETQRNKGNFPGRFSGRQFSNSRSEMNVSTLELGDSALYLCASSIRVGNTEAFFGQGTRLTVV.

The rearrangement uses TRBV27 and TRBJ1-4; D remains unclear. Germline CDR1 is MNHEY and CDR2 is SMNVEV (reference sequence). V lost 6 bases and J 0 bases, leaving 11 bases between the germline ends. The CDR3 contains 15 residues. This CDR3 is CASSVRSATNEKLFF. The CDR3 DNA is TGTGCCAGCAGCGTACGGAGTGCAACTAATGAAAAACTGTTTTTT.

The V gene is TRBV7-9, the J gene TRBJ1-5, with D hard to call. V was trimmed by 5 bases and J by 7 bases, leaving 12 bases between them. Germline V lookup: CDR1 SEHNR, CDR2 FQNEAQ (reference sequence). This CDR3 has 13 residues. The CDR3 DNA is TGTGCCAGCAGCCTCTCCAGCCCACAGCCCCAGCATTTT. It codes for CASSLSSPQPQHF.

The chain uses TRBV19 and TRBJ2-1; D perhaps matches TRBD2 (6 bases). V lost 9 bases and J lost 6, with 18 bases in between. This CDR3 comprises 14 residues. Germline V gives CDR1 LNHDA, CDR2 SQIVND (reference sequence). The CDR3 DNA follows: TGTGCCAGCTCGCGGGACCCATCTAGCAATGAGCAGTTCTTC. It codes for CASSRDPSSNEQFF.

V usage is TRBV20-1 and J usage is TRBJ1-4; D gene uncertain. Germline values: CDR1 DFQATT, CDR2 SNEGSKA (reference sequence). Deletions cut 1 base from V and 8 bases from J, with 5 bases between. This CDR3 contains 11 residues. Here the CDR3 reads CSARGFEKLFF. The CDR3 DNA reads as TGCAGTGCTAGAGGTTTCGAAAAACTGTTTTTT.

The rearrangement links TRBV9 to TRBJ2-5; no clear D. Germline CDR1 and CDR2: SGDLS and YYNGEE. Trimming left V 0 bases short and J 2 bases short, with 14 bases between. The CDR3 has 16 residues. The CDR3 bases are TGTGCCAGCAGCGTAGGGGTCGACGGAACACAAGAGACCCAGTACTTC. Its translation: CASSVGVDGTQETQYF.

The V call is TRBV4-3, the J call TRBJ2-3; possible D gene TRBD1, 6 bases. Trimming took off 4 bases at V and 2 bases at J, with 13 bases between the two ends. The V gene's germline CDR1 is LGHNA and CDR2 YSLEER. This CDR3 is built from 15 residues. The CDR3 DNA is TGCGCCAGCAGCCCCGGGACACGGACCACAGATACGCAGTATTTT. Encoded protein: CASSPGTRTTDTQYF.

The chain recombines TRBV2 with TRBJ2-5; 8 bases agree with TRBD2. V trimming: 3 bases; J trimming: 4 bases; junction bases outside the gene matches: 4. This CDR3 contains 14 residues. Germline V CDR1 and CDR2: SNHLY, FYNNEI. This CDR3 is CASSEGLGGETQYF. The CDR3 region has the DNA TGTGCCAGCAGTGAGGGACTAGGGGGAGAGACCCAGTACTTC.

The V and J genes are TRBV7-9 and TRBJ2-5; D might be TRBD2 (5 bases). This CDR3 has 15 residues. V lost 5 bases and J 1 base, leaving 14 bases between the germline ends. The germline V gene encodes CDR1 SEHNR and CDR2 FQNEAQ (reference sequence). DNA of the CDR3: TGTGCCAGCAGCCGCGGGCGGCCTATCCAAGAGACCCAGTACTTC. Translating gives CASSRGRPIQETQYF.

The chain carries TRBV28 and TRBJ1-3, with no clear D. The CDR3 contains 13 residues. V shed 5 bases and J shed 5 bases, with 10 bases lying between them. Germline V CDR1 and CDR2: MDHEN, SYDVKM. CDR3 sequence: CASSPSGRNTIYF. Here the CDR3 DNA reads TGTGCCAGCAGTCCTAGTGGGAGAAACACCATATATTTT.

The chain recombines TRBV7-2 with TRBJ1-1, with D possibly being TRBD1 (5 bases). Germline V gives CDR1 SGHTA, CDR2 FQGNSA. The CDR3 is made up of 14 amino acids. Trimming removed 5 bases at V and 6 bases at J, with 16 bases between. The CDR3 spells CASSPSTPRAEAFF. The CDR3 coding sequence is TGTGCCAGCAGCCCCTCGACGCCCAGGGCTGAAGCTTTCTTT.

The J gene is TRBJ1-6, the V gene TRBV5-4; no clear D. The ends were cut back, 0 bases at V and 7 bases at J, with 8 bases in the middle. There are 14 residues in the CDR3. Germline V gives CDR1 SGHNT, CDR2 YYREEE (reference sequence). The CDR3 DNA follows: TGTGCCAGCAGCTTGGAGGCGGAAAATTCACCCCTCCACTTT. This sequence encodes CASSLEAENSPLHF.

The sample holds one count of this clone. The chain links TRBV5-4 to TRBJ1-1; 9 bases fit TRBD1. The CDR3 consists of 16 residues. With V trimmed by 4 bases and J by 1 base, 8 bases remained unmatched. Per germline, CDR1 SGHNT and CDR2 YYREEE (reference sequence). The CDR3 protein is CASSPLSGQGNTEAFF. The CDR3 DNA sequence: TGTGCCAGCAGCCCACTGTCGGGACAGGGGAACACTGAAGCTTTCTTT.